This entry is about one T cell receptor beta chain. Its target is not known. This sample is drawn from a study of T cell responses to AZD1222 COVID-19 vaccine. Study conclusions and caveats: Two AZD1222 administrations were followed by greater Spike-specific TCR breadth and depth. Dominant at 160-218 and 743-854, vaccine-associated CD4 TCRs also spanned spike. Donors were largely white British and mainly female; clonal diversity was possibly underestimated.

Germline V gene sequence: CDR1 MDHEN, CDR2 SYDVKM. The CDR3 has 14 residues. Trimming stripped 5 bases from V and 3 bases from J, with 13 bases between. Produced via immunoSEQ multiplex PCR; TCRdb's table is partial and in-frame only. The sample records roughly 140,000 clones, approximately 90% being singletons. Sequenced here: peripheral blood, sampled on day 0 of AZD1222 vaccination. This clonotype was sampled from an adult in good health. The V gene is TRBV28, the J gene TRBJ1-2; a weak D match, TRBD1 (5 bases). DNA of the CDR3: TGTGCCAGCAGTCGGGTGGGGCTCGACTATGGCTACACCTTC. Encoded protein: CASSRVGLDYGYTF.